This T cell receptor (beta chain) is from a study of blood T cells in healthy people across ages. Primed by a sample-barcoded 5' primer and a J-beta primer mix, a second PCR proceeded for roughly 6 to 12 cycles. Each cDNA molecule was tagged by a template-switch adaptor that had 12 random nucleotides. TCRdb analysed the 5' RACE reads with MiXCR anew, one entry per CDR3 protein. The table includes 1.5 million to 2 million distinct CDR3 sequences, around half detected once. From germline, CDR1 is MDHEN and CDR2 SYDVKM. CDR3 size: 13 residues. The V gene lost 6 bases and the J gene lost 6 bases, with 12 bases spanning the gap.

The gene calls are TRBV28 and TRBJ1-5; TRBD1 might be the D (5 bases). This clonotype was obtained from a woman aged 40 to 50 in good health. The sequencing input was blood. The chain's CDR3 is CASRTVGTQPQHF. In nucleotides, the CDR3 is TGTGCCAGCAGAACAGTGGGGACTCAGCCCCAGCATTTT.